The 5 T cell receptor beta chains listed next were all sequenced from one sample in a study of T cell responses to AZD1222 COVID-19 vaccine (dated by TCRdb to the early 2020s). What this sample's time point label stands for: baseline before first vaccination. According to the study, the label for this sample's treatment or condition signals: meningococcal conjugate vaccine given as trial control. Receptor libraries were prepared by the immunoSEQ multiplex PCR assay. In TCRdb, the immuneACCESS table is reduced to in-frame sequences with V and J assigned. These tables do not hold every clone; where another copy was compared, an unresolved V gene accounts for under half, and the others remain unexplained. Counted in this sample were about 83,000 clones; roughly 90% of them appeared once. The ten largest clones capture approximately 4.5% of the sample. This specimen consisted of peripheral blood, obtained on day 0 of MenACWY control vaccination. These receptors came from an adult in good health.

This clone was seen only once. V gene TRBV15 combines with J gene TRBJ2-7; the match to TRBD2 covers 11 bases. The V segment lost 5 bases and the J segment 4 bases; nucleotides outside the gene matches: 7. CDR3 length equals 15 residues. Germline CDR1 LNHNV, CDR2 YYDKDF (reference sequence). CDR3 sequence reads: CATSPRTSGLYEQYF. The CDR3 nucleotides are TGTGCCACCAGCCCCCGGACTAGCGGGTTATACGAGCAGTACTTC. The entire variable domain, with the rest obtained from reference TRBV15 and TRBJ2-7, is as follows: DAMVIQNPRYQVTQFGKPVTLSCSQTLNHNVMYWYQQKSSQAPKLLFHYYDKDFNNEADTPDNFQSRRPNTSFCFLDIRSPGLGDTAMYLCATSPRTSGLYEQYFGPGTRLTVT.

V is TRBV6-5 and J is TRBJ1-6; the D is unclear. Germline V gives CDR1 MNHEY, CDR2 SVGAGI. The germline V and J ends were trimmed by 5 bases and 5 bases, with 7 bases remaining between them. The length of the CDR3 is 13 residues. This CDR3 is CASSLVDNSPLHF. The CDR3 nucleotides read TGTGCCAGCAGTCTAGTAGATAATTCACCCCTCCACTTT.

The rearrangement joins TRBV7-9 to TRBJ2-7; 8 nucleotides line up with TRBD1. Unmatched junction bases numbered 21, after V lost 5 bases and J lost 3 bases. The CDR3 contains 19 residues. The germline gives CDR1 SEHNR, CDR2 FQNEAQ (reference sequence). CDR3 DNA sequence: TGTGCCAGCAGCCCTGGACAGGGCCAAGGTGCTGGTCCTTACTACGAGCAGTACTTC. This sequence encodes CASSPGQGQGAGPYYEQYF.

This clone was seen once. Written as DNA, the CDR3 is TGTGCCACCAGGGGGACAGTCGTCAAGCCCTACACCTTC. Protein product: CATRGTVVKPYTF. The chain is built from TRBV24-1 and TRBJ1-2; 7 positions agree with TRBD1. Germline loops: CDR1 KGHDR, CDR2 SFDVKD. This CDR3 contains 13 residues. Trimming cost V 7 bases and J 10 bases; bases outside gene matches: 11.

V usage is TRBV19 and J usage is TRBJ2-1, with 11 bases matching TRBD1. CDR1 and CDR2 from the germline V gene are LNHDA and SQIVND (reference sequence). After removal of 2 bases from V and 7 bases from J, the junction contained 7 bases not matched to a gene. This CDR3 has 16 residues. Here the CDR3 reads CASSILGQGASNEQFF. As DNA, the CDR3 is TGTGCCAGTAGTATATTAGGACAGGGGGCGTCAAATGAGCAGTTCTTC.